These 19 T cell receptor beta chains were all obtained from the same sample, sequenced in a study of shared clonotypes between healthy human individuals. It was CD45RO-negative cells, positively selected for CCR7, that made up naive CD8 cells, with terminally differentiated effector memory CD45RA+ cells excluded. Sequencing used immunoSEQ multiplex PCR; TCRdb keeps in-frame clones, though not all of them. The data hold approximately 740,000 clones, with roughly 92% observed a single time. Material: naive CD8+ T cells sorted from blood. These receptors were taken from a young man in good health.

This chain connects TRBV7-2 to TRBJ2-7, with D tentatively TRBD2 (5 bases). The V and J ends lost 5 bases and 4 bases respectively, with 15 bases between them. Germline V lookup: CDR1 SGHTA, CDR2 FQGNSA. The CDR3 length is 14 residues. CDR3 region: CASSLNFPGYEQYF. CDR3 nucleotide sequence: TGTGCCAGCAGCCTCAACTTTCCGGGATACGAGCAGTACTTC.

V usage is TRBV21-1 and J usage is TRBJ1-2; the tabulated D call, TRBD1, remains unverified against the DNA. TRBV21-1 is flagged as a pseudogene. The CDR3 has 16 residues. The CDR3 here is CASSTEGGRLNYGYTF. In DNA form, the CDR3 reads TGTGCCAGCAGCACGGAAGGGGGTAGACTGAACTATGGCTACACCTTC.

V gene TRBV11-2 combines with J gene TRBJ2-7; no clear D gene. V was trimmed by 2 bases and J by 5 bases, leaving 7 bases between them. Looked up from germline, CDR1 is SGHAT and CDR2 is FQNNGV. This CDR3 is 12 amino acids long. CDR3 region: CASSLMDHEQYF. The CDR3 nucleotides read TGTGCCAGCAGCTTAATGGACCACGAGCAGTACTTC.

The chain employs TRBV6-6 and TRBJ1-1; the D gene is possibly TRBD1 (5 bases). The CDR3 length is 14 residues. V dropped 4 bases and J dropped 3 bases, with 12 bases sitting between them. The germline CDR1 and CDR2 sequences are MNHNY and SVGAGI (reference sequence). For the CDR3, the DNA is TGTGCCAGCAGTTTGGTTGGCAGGGACACTGAAGCTTTCTTT. Its protein is CASSLVGRDTEAFF.

About this clone itself: A read error is possible here, since a much larger clone lies one base away. The chain carries TRBV11-2 and TRBJ2-7; D is undetermined. The V gene lost 2 bases and the J gene lost 3 bases, with 5 bases spanning the gap. The CDR3 runs to 12 residues. Germline loops: CDR1 SGHAT, CDR2 FQNNGV. CDR3 amino acids: CASSLNSYEQYF. CDR3 bases: TGTGCCAGCAGCTTAAACAGCTACGAGCAGTACTTC.

This sequence joins TRBV19 and TRBJ2-1, with 7 nucleotides matching TRBD1. Germline V lookup: CDR1 LNHDA, CDR2 SQIVND (reference sequence). After removal of 3 bases from V and 7 bases from J, the junction contained 9 bases not matched to a gene. The CDR3 consists of 15 residues. The CDR3 region is CASSMPAGGRNEQFF. The CDR3 nucleotides are TGTGCCAGTAGTATGCCCGCAGGGGGTAGAAATGAGCAGTTCTTC.

J is TRBJ2-7 and V is TRBV6-5; tentative D call: TRBD2 (6 bases). Looked up from germline, CDR1 is MNHEY and CDR2 is SVGAGI. Deletions cut 2 bases from V and 1 base from J, with 12 bases between. This CDR3 contains 15 residues. The CDR3 spells CASSYVGGGSYEQYF. The CDR3 DNA is TGTGCCAGCAGTTACGTTGGGGGAGGATCCTACGAGCAGTACTTC.

The CDR3 DNA follows: TGTGCCAGCCCGCCCCCGGGACAGGGGGCGGATACGCAGTATTTT. Its translation is CASPPPGQGADTQYF. The genes are TRBV7-8 and TRBJ2-3, with 12 bases fitting TRBD1. Germline-derived CDR1 and CDR2 are SGHVS and FQNEAQ. V lost 8 bases and J lost 6; bases outside the gene matches: 9. This CDR3 spans 15 amino acids.

V and J are TRBV7-6 and TRBJ2-1; the D call may be TRBD1 or TRBD2 (6 bases each). The CDR3 sequence is 16 residues long. Germline V gene data show CDR1 as SGHVS and CDR2 as FNYEAQ. V dropped 5 bases and J dropped 15 bases, with 29 bases sitting between them. CDR3 coding DNA: TGTGCCAGCAGCCACCTCCGGGACATCCTCGGGGGAGGCCTGTTCTTC. Amino acid sequence: CASSHLRDILGGGLFF. Filled out from reference TRBV7-6 and TRBJ2-1, the complete variable domain reads GAGVSQSPRYKVTKRGQDVALRCDPISGHVSLYWYRQALGQGPEFLTYFNYEAQQDKSGLPNDRFSAERPEGSISTLTIQRTEQRDSAMYRCASSHLRDILGGGLFFGPGTRLTVL.

The genes are TRBV5-6 and TRBJ2-5; 8 bases line up with TRBD2. CDR3 size: 14 residues. Trimming removed 4 bases from V and 2 bases from J; junction bases left unmatched: 4. Germline lookup yields CDR1 SGHDT and CDR2 YYEEEE. CDR3 DNA sequence: TGTGCCAGCAGCGGGGGCGGGAGGCAAGAGACCCAGTACTTC. Amino acid sequence: CASSGGGRQETQYF.

This chain links TRBV6-9 with TRBJ2-3, with 7 bases fitting TRBD2. CDR3 length equals 15 residues. Germline values: CDR1 MNHGY, CDR2 SVAAGI. The J segment lost 3 bases and the V segment lost 4 bases, leaving 7 bases of the junction unmatched. The CDR3 DNA follows: TGTGCCAGCAGTTCGGGCCTAGCGGTTACAGATACGCAGTATTTT. This gives the protein CASSSGLAVTDTQYF.

The rearrangement uses TRBV7-9 and TRBJ1-2, with a tentative D call TRBD1 (6 bases). Trimming left V 5 bases short and J 5 bases short, with 18 bases between. Looked up from germline, CDR1 is SEHNR and CDR2 is FQNEAQ (reference sequence). The CDR3 runs to 15 residues. As DNA, the CDR3 is TGTGCCAGCAGCCCCATGGGGGGGCGAATTTATGGCTACACCTTC. Amino acids: CASSPMGGRIYGYTF.

J is TRBJ2-3 and V is TRBV19; D possibly corresponds to TRBD2 (5 bases). Germline V gives CDR1 LNHDA, CDR2 SQIVND (reference sequence). This CDR3 is 15 amino acids long. Trimming pared 3 bases from V and 4 bases from J, leaving 14 bases between. In DNA, the CDR3 is TGTGCCAGTAGTATGGGTTCGGGGTCCTCAGATACGCAGTATTTT. This translates into CASSMGSGSSDTQYF. The whole variable domain, remainder taken from reference TRBV19 and TRBJ2-3, is DGGITQSPKYLFRKEGQNVTLSCEQNLNHDAMYWYRQDPGQGLRLIYYSQIVNDFQKGDIAEGYSVSREKKESFPLTVTSAQKNPTAFYLCASSMGSGSSDTQYFGPGTRLTVL.

To note about this clone: A much larger clone sits a single nucleotide away, making a read error possible. The sample holds other DNA sequences that translate to the same CDR3. V and J are TRBV9 and TRBJ2-3; either TRBD1 or TRBD2 may supply D (5 bases each). Trimming removed 0 bases from V and 6 bases from J, with 5 bases in between. Germline V gene lookup returns CDR1 SGDLS and CDR2 YYNGEE. This CDR3 has 12 residues. The CDR3 DNA follows: TGTGCCAGCAGCGTAGGGGGGGATACGCAGTATTTT. Its translation is CASSVGGDTQYF.

The chain recombines TRBV11-2 with TRBJ1-5; D remains ambiguous. There are 14 residues in the CDR3. Trimming stripped 0 bases from V and 3 bases from J, with 6 bases between. The germline V gene encodes CDR1 SGHAT and CDR2 FQNNGV. CDR3 region: CASSLDSLNQPQHF. The CDR3 nucleotides read TGTGCCAGCAGCTTAGATAGTCTCAATCAGCCCCAGCATTTT.

The genes are TRBV7-2 and TRBJ1-3; tentatively, D is TRBD1 (5 bases). CDR1 and CDR2 (germline): SGHTA, FQGNSA. This CDR3 has 17 residues. With 1 base removed from V and 2 bases from J, the gap between germline ends came to 15 bases. In DNA, the CDR3 is TGTGCCAGCAGCTTAGGGTTTCTGGGGCCAACTGGAAACACCATATATTTT. It translates to CASSLGFLGPTGNTIYF.

The chain combines TRBV28 with TRBJ2-1; tentatively, D is TRBD2 (5 bases). V lost 4 bases and J 4 bases, leaving 8 bases between the germline ends. The length of the CDR3 is 13 residues. Per germline, CDR1 MDHEN and CDR2 SYDVKM. The CDR3 DNA follows: TGTGCCAGCAGTTCTGGAGGATACAATGAGCAGTTCTTC. Encoded protein: CASSSGGYNEQFF. The full variable domain, rest sourced from reference TRBV28 and TRBJ2-1, is DVKVTQSSRYLVKRTGEKVFLECVQDMDHENMFWYRQDPGLGLRLIYFSYDVKMKEKGDIPEGYSVSREKKERFSLILESASTNQTSMYLCASSSGGYNEQFFGPGTRLTVL.

This chain links TRBV5-1 with TRBJ2-7, with TRBD1 as a possible D gene (6 bases). Trimming removed 5 bases at V and 2 bases at J, with 17 bases between. This CDR3 comprises 15 residues. Germline CDR1 reads SGHRS; CDR2 reads YFSETQ. CDR3 protein: CASRNSGTPAYEQYF. The CDR3 DNA is TGCGCCAGCAGAAATTCCGGGACACCAGCCTACGAGCAGTACTTC.

The chain links TRBV9 to TRBJ2-1; maybe TRBD1 (5 bases). CDR1 is SGDLS, CDR2 YYNGEE, per germline. V lost 0 bases to trimming and J lost 7 bases, with 11 bases between them. The CDR3 length is 14 residues. The CDR3 loop is CASSVAKGWNEQFF. The CDR3 nucleotides read TGTGCCAGCAGCGTAGCTAAGGGGTGGAATGAGCAGTTCTTC.